This TCR beta chain was identified during a study of metastatic and nonmetastatic thyroid tumors. Study-level background: The comparison covered peripheral blood and tumor or nodule tissue in malignant and benign thyroid patients. Whole-study findings and limits: It was reported that TCR beta diversity was significantly higher in malignant thyroid tumors than benign nodules, in blood and tumor.

Each patient went into thyroid surgery without having received any treatment. Per the study methods: Using the CDR3 differences seen across clinicopathological groups, the authors built a distant-metastasis classifier for papillary thyroid cancer, which was meant to discriminate distant-metastatic patients. TCRdb re-called clones via MiXCR from the PCR reads. In this record, the V and J calls reflect TCRdb's handling and not the investigators' own analysis. The sample includes approximately 50,000 clones, approximately 22% of them seen just once. The V and J ends lost 6 bases and 5 bases respectively, with 10 bases between them. The CDR3 runs to 12 residues. Comments on this clone: Antigen unknown.

The J gene is TRBJ1-2, the V gene TRBV12-3 or TRBV12-4; unclear D gene. Sequencing input: blood. The TCR was taken from a female donor with papillary thyroid cancer or a benign thyroid nodule (not recorded which). Some clones in this sample may be carry-over from other donors' samples. The CDR3: CASRERGYGYTF. The CDR3 nucleotides read TGTGCCAGCAGGGAGCGGGGATATGGCTACACCTTC.